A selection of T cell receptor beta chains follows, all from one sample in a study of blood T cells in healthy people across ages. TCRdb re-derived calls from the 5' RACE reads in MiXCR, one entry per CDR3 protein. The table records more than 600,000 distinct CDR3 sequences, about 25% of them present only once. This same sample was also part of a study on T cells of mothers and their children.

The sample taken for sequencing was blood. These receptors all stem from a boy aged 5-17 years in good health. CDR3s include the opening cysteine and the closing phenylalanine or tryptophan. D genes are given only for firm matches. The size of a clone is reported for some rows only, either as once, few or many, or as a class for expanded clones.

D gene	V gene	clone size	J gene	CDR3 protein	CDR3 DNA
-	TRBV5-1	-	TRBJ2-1	CASSGWGNEQFF	TGCGCCAGCAGCGGGTGGGGGAATGAGCAGTTCTTC
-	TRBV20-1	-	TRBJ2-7	CSARVGSVGYEQYF	TGCAGTGCTAGAGTCGGGAGCGTGGGATACGAGCAGTACTTC
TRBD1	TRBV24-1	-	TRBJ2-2	CATKGATGELFF	TGTGCCACCAAGGGGGCCACCGGGGAGCTGTTTTTT
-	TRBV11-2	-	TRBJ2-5	CASRDIPTETQYF	TGTGCCAGCAGGGACATCCCGACAGAGACCCAGTACTTC
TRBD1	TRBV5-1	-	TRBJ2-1	CASSLRGTGGLNEQFF	TGCGCCAGCAGCTTGAGGGGGACAGGGGGTCTGAATGAGCAGTTCTTC
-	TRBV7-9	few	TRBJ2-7	CASSARDSPYEQYF	TGTGCCAGCAGCGCCCGGGACTCGCCCTACGAGCAGTACTTC
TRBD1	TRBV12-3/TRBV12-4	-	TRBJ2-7	CASGTGSNEQYF	TGTGCCAGCGGGACAGGGTCTAACGAGCAGTACTTC
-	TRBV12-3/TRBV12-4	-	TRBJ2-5	CASRGGRRETQYF	TGTGCCAGCCGAGGGGGGAGGCGAGAGACCCAGTACTTC
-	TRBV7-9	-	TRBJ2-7	CASSFPDSTEQYF	TGTGCCAGCAGCTTCCCTGATAGTACCGAGCAGTACTTC
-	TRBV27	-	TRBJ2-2	CASNLSPNTGELFF	TGTGCCAGCAACTTATCTCCGAACACCGGGGAGCTGTTTTTT
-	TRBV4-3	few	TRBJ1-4	CASSQGTSNEKLFF	TGCGCCAGCAGCCAAGGGACAAGTAATGAAAAACTGTTTTTT
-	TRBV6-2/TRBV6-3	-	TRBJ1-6	CASSDGYNSPLHF	TGTGCCAGCTCGGACGGATATAATTCACCCCTCCACTTT
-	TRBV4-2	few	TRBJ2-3	CASSQLPVLAGADTQYF	TGTGCCAGCAGCCAATTACCTGTACTAGCTGGGGCAGATACGCAGTATTTT
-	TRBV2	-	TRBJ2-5	CASSAVYETQYF	TGTGCCAGCAGTGCCGTTTACGAGACCCAGTACTTC
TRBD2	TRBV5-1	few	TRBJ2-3	CASSWTPSGSTDTQYF	TGCGCCAGCAGCTGGACGCCTAGCGGTAGCACAGATACGCAGTATTTT
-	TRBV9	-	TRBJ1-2	CASSVATWGGYTF	TGTGCCAGCAGCGTAGCTACTTGGGGAGGCTACACCTTC
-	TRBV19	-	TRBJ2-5	CASSIGVLDIETQYF	TGTGCCAGTAGTATTGGTGTGTTGGACATAGAGACCCAGTACTTC
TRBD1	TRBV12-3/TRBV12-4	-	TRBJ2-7	CASSPQGQRQYF	TGTGCCAGCAGTCCCCAGGGACAGAGGCAGTACTTC
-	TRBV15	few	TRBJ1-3	CATRPGAVNTIYF	TGTGCCACCAGGCCGGGGGCCGTAAACACCATATATTTT
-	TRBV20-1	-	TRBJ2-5	CSAPRGVEETQYF	TGCAGTGCTCCTCGTGGGGTGGAAGAGACCCAGTACTTC
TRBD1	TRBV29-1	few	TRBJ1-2	CSDQGQGIYGYTF	TGCAGCGACCAGGGACAGGGGATCTATGGCTACACCTTC
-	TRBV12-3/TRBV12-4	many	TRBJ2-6	CASSSSGANVLTF	TGTGCCAGCAGCTCCTCTGGGGCCAACGTCCTGACTTTC